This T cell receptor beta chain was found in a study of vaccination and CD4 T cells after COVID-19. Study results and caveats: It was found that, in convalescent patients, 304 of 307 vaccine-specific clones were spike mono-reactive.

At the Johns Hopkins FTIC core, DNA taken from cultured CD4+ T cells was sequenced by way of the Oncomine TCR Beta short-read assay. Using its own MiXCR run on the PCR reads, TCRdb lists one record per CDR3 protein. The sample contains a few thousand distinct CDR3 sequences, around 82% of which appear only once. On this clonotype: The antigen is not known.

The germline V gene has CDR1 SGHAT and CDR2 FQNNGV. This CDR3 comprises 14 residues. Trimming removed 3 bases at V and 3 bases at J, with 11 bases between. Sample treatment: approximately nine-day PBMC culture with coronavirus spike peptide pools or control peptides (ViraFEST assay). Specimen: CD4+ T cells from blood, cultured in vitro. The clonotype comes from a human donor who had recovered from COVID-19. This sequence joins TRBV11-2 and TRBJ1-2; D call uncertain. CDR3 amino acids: CASSLAMKDYGYTF. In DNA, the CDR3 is TGTGCCAGCAGCTTGGCAATGAAGGACTATGGCTACACCTTC.